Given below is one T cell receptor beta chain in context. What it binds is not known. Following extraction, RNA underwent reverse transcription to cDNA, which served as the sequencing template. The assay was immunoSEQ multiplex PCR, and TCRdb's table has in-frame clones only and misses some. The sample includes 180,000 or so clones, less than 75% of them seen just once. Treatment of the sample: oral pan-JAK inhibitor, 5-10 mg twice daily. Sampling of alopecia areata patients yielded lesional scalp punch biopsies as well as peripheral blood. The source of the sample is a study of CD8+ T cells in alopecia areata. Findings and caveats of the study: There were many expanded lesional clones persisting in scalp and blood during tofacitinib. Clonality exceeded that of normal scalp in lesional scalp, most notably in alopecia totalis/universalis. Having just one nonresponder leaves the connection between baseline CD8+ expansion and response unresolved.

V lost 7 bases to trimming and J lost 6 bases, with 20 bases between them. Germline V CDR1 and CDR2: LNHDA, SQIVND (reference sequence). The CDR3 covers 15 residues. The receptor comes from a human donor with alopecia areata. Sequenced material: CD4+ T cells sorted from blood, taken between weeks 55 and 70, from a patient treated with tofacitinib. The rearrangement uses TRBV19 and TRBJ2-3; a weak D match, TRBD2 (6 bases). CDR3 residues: CASNATGLTADTQYF. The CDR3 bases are TGTGCCAGTAACGCCACGGGACTTACGGCGGATACGCAGTATTTT. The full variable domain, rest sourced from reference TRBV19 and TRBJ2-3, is DGGITQSPKYLFRKEGQNVTLSCEQNLNHDAMYWYRQDPGQGLRLIYYSQIVNDFQKGDIAEGYSVSREKKESFPLTVTSAQKNPTAFYLCASNATGLTADTQYFGPGTRLTVL.